Following are 28 T cell receptor beta chains from one sample sequenced in a study of early stage breast cancer tumors. Assay used: immunoSEQ multiplex PCR; TCRdb lists only in-frame clones, some missing. The table records 30,000 or so clones, around 75% of them present only once. Sequencing was performed on blood. These receptors all come from a middle-aged person with breast cancer.

Only one count was recorded for this clone. The chain has TRBV6-4 and TRBJ1-1; the D gene is possibly TRBD1 (5 bases). The CDR3 extends over 17 amino acids. The V gene lost 0 bases and the J gene lost 1 base, with 15 bases spanning the gap. The germline CDR1 and CDR2 sequences are MRHNA and SNTAGT. The CDR3 DNA is TGTGCCAGCAGTGACTCGAAGGCCGGCGGGGGGAACACTGAAGCTTTCTTT. This codes for CASSDSKAGGGNTEAFF.

The chain has TRBV9 and TRBJ1-1; tentative D call: TRBD1 (5 bases). This CDR3 is built from 13 residues. The V and J ends lost 0 bases and 4 bases respectively, with 7 bases between them. Germline-derived CDR1 and CDR2 are SGDLS and YYNGEE. The CDR3 DNA reads TGTGCCAGCAGCGTAGATCAGGGCACTGAAGCTTTCTTT. As protein: CASSVDQGTEAFF.

The rearrangement uses TRBV7-9 and TRBJ2-3; D gene ambiguous. Trimming cost V 0 bases and J 0 bases, with 4 bases left between them. CDR3 length: 14 amino acids. The germline V gene encodes CDR1 SEHNR and CDR2 FQNEAQ (reference sequence). CDR3 in amino acids: CASSLAISTDTQYF. CDR3 in DNA: TGTGCCAGCAGCTTAGCGATAAGCACAGATACGCAGTATTTT.

As regards this clone: Other DNA sequences in this specimen translate into the identical CDR3. This chain links TRBV6-6 with TRBJ2-1; D is unclear. The CDR3 totals 14 residues. Germline CDR1 MNHNY, CDR2 SVGAGI (reference sequence). V dropped 0 bases and J dropped 3 bases, with 6 bases sitting between them. In DNA, the CDR3 is TGTGCCAGCAGTTACTCTCGGGTCTACAATGAGCAGTTCTTC. Protein: CASSYSRVYNEQFF.

The chain has TRBV5-6 and TRBJ1-2; 7 bases align to TRBD1. Germline CDR1 and CDR2: SGHDT and YYEEEE. The CDR3 contains 14 residues. V trimming: 0 bases; J trimming: 9 bases; junction bases outside the gene matches: 8. This chain's CDR3 is CASSLETGPLSYTF. The CDR3 DNA reads TGTGCCAGCAGCTTGGAGACAGGGCCTCTGAGCTACACCTTC. Based on the CDR3 plus reference TRBV5-6 and TRBJ1-2, the full variable domain is DAGVTQSPTHLIKTRGQQVTLRCSPKSGHDTVSWYQQALGQGPQFIFQYYEEEERQRGNFPDRFSGHQFPNYSSELNVNALLLGDSALYLCASSLETGPLSYTFGSGTRLTVV.

The chain is built from TRBV4-1 and TRBJ1-1, with D perhaps TRBD1 (5 bases). Per germline, CDR1 MGHRA and CDR2 YSYEKL. The ends were cut back, 0 bases at V and 11 bases at J, with 22 bases in the middle. CDR3 size: 16 residues. CDR3 in amino acids: CASSQDAPQAGRKAFF. The CDR3 region has the DNA TGCGCCAGCAGCCAAGATGCCCCACAGGCCGGGCGGAAGGCTTTCTTT.

The chain has TRBV19 and TRBJ2-7; 7 bases fit TRBD1. The CDR3 runs to 14 residues. Trimming at V came to 3 bases and at J to 3 bases, leaving 5 bases not matched to a gene. Germline V gene data show CDR1 as LNHDA and CDR2 as SQIVND (reference sequence). The CDR3 protein is CASSIRDRDYEQYF. The CDR3 DNA reads TGTGCCAGTAGTATTCGGGACAGAGACTACGAGCAGTACTTC.

The V gene is TRBV7-2, the J gene TRBJ2-7; TRBD2 is a possible D gene (6 bases). This CDR3 comprises 14 residues. V lost 5 bases and J 1 base, leaving 12 bases between the germline ends. Germline CDR1 SGHTA, CDR2 FQGNSA. CDR3 amino acids: CASSPSGGSYEQYF. The CDR3 nucleotides read TGTGCCAGCAGCCCGTCCGGGGGATCCTACGAGCAGTACTTC.

The rearrangement links TRBV7-7 to TRBJ2-7; D is perhaps TRBD1 or TRBD2 (5 bases each). The CDR3 totals 13 residues. Per the germline V gene, CDR1 is SSHAT and CDR2 is FNYEAQ (reference sequence). Trimming removed 6 bases at V and 7 bases at J, with 16 bases between. The CDR3: CASSSTGTTEQYF. The CDR3 coding sequence is TGTGCCAGCAGTTCAACCGGGACCACAGAGCAGTACTTC.

The chain uses TRBV4-2 and TRBJ2-1; 9 bases align to TRBD2. CDR3 length equals 15 residues. The germline V gene has CDR1 LGHNA and CDR2 YNFKEQ. V shed 0 bases, J shed 9 bases, and the junction held 6 bases outside the gene matches. In DNA form, the CDR3 reads TGTGCCAGCAGCCAAGATGGCGGGAGGGCCACTGAGCAGTTCTTC. It translates to CASSQDGGRATEQFF.

This chain links TRBV29-1 with TRBJ2-6, with D perhaps matching TRBD1 (5 bases). The V and J ends lost 4 bases and 0 bases respectively, with 13 bases between them. Germline CDR1 reads SQVTM; CDR2 reads ANQGSEA. The CDR3 has 16 amino acids. Written as DNA, the CDR3 is TGCAGCGTTGTTTTAGTGACAGTCTCTGGGGCCAACGTCCTGACTTTC. Translating gives CSVVLVTVSGANVLTF.

The rearrangement links TRBV20-1 to TRBJ2-3; no definite D call. V gave up 6 bases and J gave up 3 bases, with 7 bases separating them. CDR1 DFQATT and CDR2 SNEGSKA come from the germline V gene (reference sequence). CDR3 size: 11 residues. The CDR3 protein is CSAAITDTQYF. CDR3 coding DNA: TGCAGTGCAGCAATTACAGATACGCAGTATTTT.

The CDR3 DNA is TGTGCCAGCAGCGCCGGGACAGGGGGCTCTGGGGCCAACGTCCTGACTTTC. Its translation is CASSAGTGGSGANVLTF. The rearrangement links TRBV2 to TRBJ2-6, with 11 bases aligning to TRBD1. With V trimmed by 6 bases and J by 0 bases, 4 bases remained unmatched. This CDR3 contains 17 residues. CDR1 and CDR2 from the germline V gene are SNHLY and FYNNEI. Combining the CDR3 with reference TRBV2 and TRBJ2-6 gives the whole variable domain EPEVTQTPSHQVTQMGQEVILRCVPISNHLYFYWYRQILGQKVEFLVSFYNNEISEKSEIFDDQFSVERPDGSNFTLKIRSTKLEDSAMYFCASSAGTGGSGANVLTFGAGSRLTVL.

The chain joins TRBV4-2 to TRBJ1-1; 8 positions match TRBD1. The CDR3 runs 17 residues. Germline loops: CDR1 LGHNA, CDR2 YNFKEQ. Losses at the gene ends were 4 bases for V and 1 base for J; bases not matched to a gene: 11. CDR3 region: CASSRSPPGQANTEAFF. CDR3 sequence (DNA): TGTGCCAGCAGCCGTTCCCCCCCGGGACAGGCGAACACTGAAGCTTTCTTT.

This chain connects TRBV5-1 to TRBJ1-3; 10 bases agree with TRBD1. The CDR3 length is 15 residues. After removal of 4 bases from V and 3 bases from J, the junction contained 4 bases not matched to a gene. The germline CDR1 and CDR2 sequences are SGHRS and YFSETQ. Written as DNA, the CDR3 is TGCGCCAGCAGCCCAGGACAGGGGGGTGGAAACACCATATATTTT. It yields the protein CASSPGQGGGNTIYF.

The sample holds a few counts of this clone. The genes are TRBV5-1 and TRBJ2-3, with 7 bases lining up with TRBD2. With 2 bases clipped from V and 4 bases from J, the junction kept 10 bases outside the gene matches. The CDR3 is 16 residues long. Looked up from germline, CDR1 is SGHRS and CDR2 is YFSETQ. In nucleotides, the CDR3 is TGCGCCAGCAGCTTAATGGGGGGGACCTCGCCAGATACGCAGTATTTT. It encodes CASSLMGGTSPDTQYF. Complete variable domain (other parts from reference TRBV5-1 and TRBJ2-3): KAGVTQTPRYLIKTRGQQVTLSCSPISGHRSVSWYQQTPGQGLQFLFEYFSETQRNKGNFPGRFSGRQFSNSRSEMNVSTLELGDSALYLCASSLMGGTSPDTQYFGPGTRLTVL.

This sequence joins TRBV5-1 and TRBJ1-1; D is ambiguous. CDR3 size: 14 residues. Trimming shortened V by 3 bases and J by 5 bases, and 14 bases separated the two germline ends. Germline V gene sequence: CDR1 SGHRS, CDR2 YFSETQ. CDR3 residues: CASSYEGPRTEAFF. The CDR3 DNA follows: TGCGCCAGCAGCTATGAGGGTCCTCGAACTGAAGCTTTCTTT.

This sequence joins TRBV30 and TRBJ2-7, with TRBD1 matching over 10 bases. Germline V lookup: CDR1 GTSNPN, CDR2 SVGIG (reference sequence). Trimming took 1 base from V and 5 from J; bases not matched to a gene: 14. This CDR3 region has 17 residues. The chain's CDR3 is CAWSGIFRRQGADEQYF. The DNA for the CDR3 is TGTGCCTGGAGTGGTATTTTTCGGAGACAGGGGGCTGACGAGCAGTACTTC.

This rearrangement joins TRBV7-9 to TRBJ2-1; 9 bases align to TRBD2. CDR1 SEHNR and CDR2 FQNEAQ come from the germline V gene (reference sequence). This CDR3 comprises 17 residues. Trimming removed 3 bases from V and 1 base from J; junction bases left unmatched: 7. The CDR3: CASSLSGRRLSYNEQFF. In nucleotides, the CDR3 is TGTGCCAGCAGCTTGAGCGGGAGGAGACTATCCTACAATGAGCAGTTCTTC.

This chain uses TRBV13 with TRBJ2-3, with D hard to call. Germline V gene lookup returns CDR1 PRHDT and CDR2 FYEKMQ (reference sequence). CDR3 length: 16 amino acids. Trimming left V 1 base short and J 1 base short, with 12 bases between. CDR3 sequence (DNA): TGTGCCAGCAGCTTAGTATGGGTTGGCGGCACAGATACGCAGTATTTT. Translated: CASSLVWVGGTDTQYF.

The V call is TRBV28, the J call TRBJ2-2, with 9 nucleotides matching TRBD2. CDR1 and CDR2 from the germline V gene are MDHEN and SYDVKM. J lost 5 bases, V lost 8 bases, and 12 bases had no gene match. The CDR3 sequence is 16 residues long. DNA of the CDR3: TGTGCCAGCTACTCGGGGGGACTAGCAGCAACCGGGGAGCTGTTTTTT. This translates into CASYSGGLAATGELFF.

This clone has only a few counts. The chain uses TRBV5-4 and TRBJ2-2; the D gene could be TRBD1 or TRBD2 (5 bases each). Between the trimmed V and J ends, which lost 4 bases and 1 base, there was a span of 11 bases. The CDR3 covers 15 residues. Germline loops: CDR1 SGHNT, CDR2 YYREEE (reference sequence). DNA for the CDR3: TGTGCCAGCAGCCTCGGGACCGAGAACACCGGGGAGCTGTTTTTT. The encoded protein is CASSLGTENTGELFF. The complete variable domain, with remaining parts taken from reference TRBV5-4 and TRBJ2-2, reads ETGVTQSPTHLIKTRGQQVTLRCSSQSGHNTVSWYQQALGQGPQFIFQYYREEENGRGNFPPRFSGLQFPNYSSELNVNALELDDSALYLCASSLGTENTGELFFGEGSRLTVL.

This clone appeared a few times. This chain links TRBV7-2 with TRBJ1-3; no reliable D call. The CDR3 has 12 amino acids. V lost 0 bases and J 4 bases, leaving 1 base between the germline ends. Looked up from germline, CDR1 is SGHTA and CDR2 is FQGNSA. The CDR3 DNA reads TGTGCCAGCAGCTTAGCGGGAAACACCATATATTTT. Translating gives CASSLAGNTIYF.

The V call is TRBV18, the J call TRBJ1-1; D uncertain. This CDR3 has 14 amino acids. Looked up from germline, CDR1 is KGHSH and CDR2 is LQKENI. V was cut by 4 bases and J by 4 bases, with 13 bases left in between. The CDR3 coding sequence is TGTGCCAGCTCACTTTCGAGTAGTGGCACTGAAGCTTTCTTT. Amino acids: CASSLSSSGTEAFF.

The rearrangement joins TRBV5-5 to TRBJ1-2; 8 bases map to TRBD1. There are 18 residues in the CDR3. The junction had 15 bases not matched to a gene; V was cut back by 1 base and J by 4 bases. Germline lookup yields CDR1 SGHKS and CDR2 YYEKEE (reference sequence). CDR3 protein: CASSLMGPGGHYPYGYTF. The CDR3, as DNA: TGTGCCAGCAGCTTGATGGGGCCAGGGGGCCACTACCCCTATGGCTACACCTTC.

The genes are TRBV5-4 and TRBJ2-1, with D tentatively TRBD2 (6 bases). Trimming took off 3 bases at V and 0 bases at J, with 13 bases between the two ends. CDR3 length equals 16 residues. Germline V CDR1 and CDR2: SGHNT, YYREEE (reference sequence). CDR3 coding DNA: TGTGCCAGCAGCTGGGATAGCGGTAGCTCCTACAATGAGCAGTTCTTC. This translates into CASSWDSGSSYNEQFF.

This clone was observed a handful of times. The J gene is TRBJ1-2, the V gene TRBV2; tentatively, D is TRBD1 (5 bases). Germline CDR1 reads SNHLY; CDR2 reads FYNNEI. This CDR3 contains 14 residues. Trimming took off 3 bases at V and 8 bases at J, with 16 bases between the two ends. The CDR3 sequence is CASSDGLTVKGYTF. The DNA for the CDR3 is TGTGCCAGCAGTGATGGGTTGACAGTGAAGGGCTACACCTTC. Drawing the rest from reference TRBV2 and TRBJ1-2, the complete variable domain is EPEVTQTPSHQVTQMGQEVILRCVPISNHLYFYWYRQILGQKVEFLVSFYNNEISEKSEIFDDQFSVERPDGSNFTLKIRSTKLEDSAMYFCASSDGLTVKGYTFGSGTRLTVV.

This chain uses TRBV6-1 with TRBJ2-7, with 8 bases fitting TRBD1. The length of the CDR3 is 16 residues. V lost 0 bases and J lost 2; bases outside the gene matches: 6. Germline V gene lookup returns CDR1 MNHNS and CDR2 SASEGT. The CDR3 coding sequence is TGTGCCAGCAGTGAAGCGCTTGGACAGGGAGCCTACGAGCAGTACTTC. Translated: CASSEALGQGAYEQYF.